These T cell receptor beta chains were read from a single sample in a study of T cells in tuberculosis. Assay: immunoSEQ multiplex PCR; the TCRdb copy retains only in-frame clones and omits some. The sample consists of under 40,000 clones, more than 85% of them appearing once. The sequencing input was PBMCs. These receptors came from a donor aged 10-30 years with latent tuberculosis or without tuberculosis infection. Both conserved end residues are part of each CDR3. The D gene is left open where the match is weak. Rows give clone size only sometimes, using once, few, many, or a class for an expanded clone.

cdr3_length,j_call,d_call,clone_size,v_call,cdr3_aa,cdr3_nt
15,TRBJ1-5,TRBD1,.,TRBV19,CASSMGQGASQPQHF,TGTGCCAGTAGTATGGGACAGGGGGCAAGTCAGCCCCAGCATTTT
14,TRBJ2-7,TRBD1,.,TRBV6-1,CASSTRTGGDEQYF,TGTGCCAGCAGTACCCGGACAGGGGGCGACGAGCAGTACTTC
12,TRBJ2-2,.,.,TRBV6-6,CASSSYTGELFF,TGTGCCAGCAGTTCATACACCGGGGAGCTGTTTTTT
13,TRBJ1-5,.,.,TRBV9,CASSAQGIQPQHF,TGTGCCAGCAGCGCGCAGGGTATTCAGCCCCAGCATTTT
15,TRBJ2-1,TRBD2,.,TRBV6-6,CASSYSGGGYNEQFF,TGTGCCAGCAGTTACTCCGGGGGGGGGTACAATGAGCAGTTCTTC
15,TRBJ1-5,.,.,TRBV7-2,CASSSWTSTNQPQHF,TGTGCCAGCAGCTCGTGGACTAGTACGAATCAGCCCCAGCATTTT
14,TRBJ2-1,.,.,TRBV2,CASIRRGGYNEQFF,TGTGCCAGCATTAGGAGGGGGGGATACAATGAGCAGTTCTTC
16,TRBJ2-2,TRBD2,.,TRBV27,CASRRLAGDGTGELFF,TGTGCCAGCAGAAGGCTAGCGGGAGATGGCACCGGGGAGCTGTTTTTT
19,TRBJ1-6,TRBD1,.,TRBV4-3,CASSQVVGTGGGYNSPLHF,TGCGCCAGCAGCCAAGTTGTCGGGACAGGGGGCGGGTATAATTCACCCCTCCACTTT
15,TRBJ2-2,.,.,TRBV7-6,CASSLGVSNTGELFF,TGTGCCAGCAGCCTAGGAGTATCGAACACCGGGGAGCTGTTTTTT
14,TRBJ2-7,.,.,TRBV7-9,CASSLDLIQYEQYF,TGTGCCAGCAGCTTAGACCTGATTCAGTACGAGCAGTACTTC
17,TRBJ2-1,TRBD2,.,TRBV19,CASTDSGGRILNNEQFF,TGTGCCAGTACTGACAGCGGGGGGCGAATCCTGAACAATGAGCAGTTCTTC
16,TRBJ2-5,TRBD2,.,TRBV7-8,CASSRGLAGERETQYF,TGTGCCAGCAGCAGGGGACTAGCGGGAGAGAGGGAGACCCAGTACTTC
16,TRBJ1-4,.,once,TRBV21-1,CASSPYRGEENEKLFF,TGTGCCAGCAGCCCCTACAGGGGAGAGGAGAATGAAAAACTGTTTTTT
13,TRBJ2-7,.,.,TRBV19,CASKPRTAYEQYF,TGTGCCAGTAAGCCCCGGACAGCCTACGAGCAGTACTTC
11,TRBJ1-1,.,.,TRBV19,CSTGLGTEAFF,TGTTCCACGGGTTTAGGCACTGAAGCTTTCTTT